This passage covers 10 T cell receptor beta chains from one sample sequenced in a study of Ad26.COV2.S vaccination and SARS-CoV-2 variants. Produced via immunoSEQ multiplex PCR; TCRdb's table is partial and in-frame only. The profile shows about 680,000 clones, approximately 88% of them singletons. Documented treatment: about 20 received Ad26.COV2.S at low or high dose, single or two shots; roughly five received placebo; per-sample allocation not given. Following the first vaccine or placebo injection, samples were taken on day 63. Sequenced here: peripheral blood, sampled in a trial of Ad26.COV2.S vaccine versus placebo. Source of these receptors: a person aged 18-60 years who received the Ad26.COV2.S COVID-19 vaccine or a placebo.

This clone came up once. In DNA, the CDR3 is TGTGCCAGCAGTTTGAGTCAGCCCCAGCATTTT. Residues: CASSLSQPQHF. This chain connects TRBV28 to TRBJ1-5; the D is unclear. Germline assignment: CDR1 MDHEN and CDR2 SYDVKM. The CDR3 has 11 amino acids. Trimming took off 3 bases at V and 6 bases at J, with 3 bases between the two ends.

This clone was observed a few times. The genes are TRBV5-1 and TRBJ2-7, with 8 bases aligning to TRBD1. Germline CDR1 is SGHRS and CDR2 is YFSETQ. V lost 6 bases, J lost 4 bases, and 12 bases stayed unmatched. The CDR3 runs 15 residues. The CDR3 DNA reads TGCGCCAGCACGGTCCCTCCAGGGGGCGTGTACGAGCAGTACTTC. Translating gives CASTVPPGGVYEQYF.

The rearrangement links TRBV23-1 to TRBJ2-5; maybe TRBD2 (6 bases). TRBV23-1 is flagged as an ORF with uncertain function. The CDR3 totals 14 residues. V lost 7 bases and J lost 1, with 13 bases in between. The CDR3, as DNA: TGCGCCAGCACCAAGCGGGCCACCCAAGAGACCCAGTACTTC. This sequence encodes CASTKRATQETQYF.

The rearrangement uses TRBV7-9 and TRBJ1-4, with a tentative D call TRBD1 (6 bases). From germline, CDR1 is SEHNR and CDR2 FQNEAQ (reference sequence). The ends were cut back, 6 bases at V and 3 bases at J, with 17 bases in the middle. This CDR3 has 16 residues. CDR3 in amino acids: CASSRTARRANEKLFF. The DNA of the CDR3 is TGTGCCAGCAGTAGGACAGCCCGGCGGGCTAATGAAAAACTGTTTTTT.

The rearrangement joins TRBV6-1 to TRBJ1-1, with D uncertain. The CDR3 consists of 11 residues. The ends were cut back, 1 base at V and 7 bases at J, with 4 bases in the middle. Germline V CDR1 and CDR2: MNHNS, SASEGT. The CDR3, as DNA: TGTGCCAGCAGTGAAGGGGTTGAAGCTTTCTTT. Protein product: CASSEGVEAFF.

The CDR3 spells CASSSESTDTQYF. CDR3 nucleotides: TGTGCCAGCAGTAGTGAGAGCACAGATACGCAGTATTTT. The chain combines TRBV12-3 or TRBV12-4 with TRBJ2-3; D call uncertain. Trimming took 5 bases from V and 0 from J, leaving 6 bases between them. This CDR3 has 13 residues.

This chain connects TRBV4-1 to TRBJ1-4, with 9 bases identical to TRBD1. There are 17 residues in the CDR3. Losses at the gene ends were 3 bases for V and 6 bases for J; bases not matched to a gene: 11. Per germline, CDR1 MGHRA and CDR2 YSYEKL. In DNA form, the CDR3 reads TGCGCCAGCAGCCACCTCACGAGGGACAGGGCCGATGAAAAACTGTTTTTT. This codes for CASSHLTRDRADEKLFF.

V is TRBV5-1 and J is TRBJ1-1; 8 nucleotides agree with TRBD1. The V gene's germline CDR1 is SGHRS and CDR2 YFSETQ. The V segment lost 2 bases and the J segment 8 bases; nucleotides outside the gene matches: 5. The CDR3 has 13 residues. CDR3 sequence (DNA): TGCGCCAGCAGCTTATTAAGACAGGGGGAAGCTTTCTTT. Protein: CASSLLRQGEAFF. The variable domain in full, completed from reference TRBV5-1 and TRBJ1-1, reads KAGVTQTPRYLIKTRGQQVTLSCSPISGHRSVSWYQQTPGQGLQFLFEYFSETQRNKGNFPGRFSGRQFSNSRSEMNVSTLELGDSALYLCASSLLRQGEAFFGQGTRLTVV.

V is TRBV7-6 and J is TRBJ2-5; 7 nucleotides match TRBD1. Germline assignment: CDR1 SGHVS and CDR2 FNYEAQ. CDR3 size: 12 residues. J gave up 11 bases and V 4 bases, and 7 bases lay outside the gene matches. The CDR3 region is CASSSTGVSQYF. CDR3 DNA sequence: TGTGCCAGCAGCTCAACAGGGGTCAGTCAGTACTTC.

In its sample, this clone was seen a few times. The rearrangement uses TRBV15 and TRBJ2-7; D is undetermined. The CDR3 has 12 amino acids. The V end lost 8 bases, the J end lost 2 bases, and 10 bases lay between the germline ends. The germline V gene has CDR1 LNHNV and CDR2 YYDKDF (reference sequence). The CDR3 loop reads CATRGFAYEQYF. Here the CDR3 DNA reads TGTGCCACCCGTGGGTTCGCCTACGAGCAGTACTTC. The whole variable domain, remainder taken from reference TRBV15 and TRBJ2-7, is DAMVIQNPRYQVTQFGKPVTLSCSQTLNHNVMYWYQQKSSQAPKLLFHYYDKDFNNEADTPDNFQSRRPNTSFCFLDIRSPGLGDTAMYLCATRGFAYEQYFGPGTRLTVT.